The rows below give T cell receptor beta chains drawn from one sample of a study of blood T cell repertoires in COVID-19. The repertoire was sequenced with immunoSEQ multiplex PCR; TCRdb's copy has only in-frame clones and lacks some. The sample records some 39,000 clones, 90% to 95% being singletons. The sequenced sample was peripheral blood. These receptors all stem from a human donor in a cohort sampled during active COVID-19. The CDR3 runs from the conserved cysteine through the conserved F or W. The order of the fields is J gene, clone size, D gene, V gene, CDR3 protein, CDR3 DNA. A D gene is named only where the DNA matches it firmly. Size values are once, few and many counts, or a class for expanded clones, and some rows have none.

TRBJ1-1,NA,NA,TRBV5-6,CASSPQGFTEAFF,TGTGCCAGCAGCCCCCAGGGTTTTACTGAAGCTTTCTTT
TRBJ1-3,NA,NA,TRBV5-5,CASSAGLSSGNTIYF,TGTGCCAGCAGCGCGGGACTCAGCTCTGGAAACACCATATATTTT
TRBJ2-7,NA,TRBD1,TRBV27,CASSGQGLSSYEQYF,TGTGCCAGCAGTGGACAGGGCCTAAGCTCCTACGAGCAGTACTTC
TRBJ2-7,NA,TRBD2,TRBV9,CASSVGVSGGAYEQYF,TGTGCCAGCAGCGTAGGGGTTAGCGGGGGGGCCTACGAGCAGTACTTC
TRBJ1-1,NA,TRBD1,TRBV6-1,CASSETGRGTEAFF,TGTGCCAGCAGTGAGACAGGGCGCGGCACTGAAGCTTTCTTT
TRBJ1-4,NA,TRBD1,TRBV28,CASSSGGGLNEKLFF,TGTGCCAGCAGTTCAGGGGGCGGGCTGAATGAAAAACTGTTTTTT
TRBJ1-2,NA,NA,TRBV7-9,CASSLQGVETYGYTF,TGTGCCAGCAGCTTACAAGGGGTAGAGACCTATGGCTACACCTTC
TRBJ1-1,NA,NA,TRBV27,CASSPIPPTVNTEAFF,TGTGCCAGCTCACCTATCCCCCCGACAGTAAACACTGAAGCTTTCTTT
TRBJ2-1,NA,TRBD2,TRBV7-9,CASSLMDGAGGPHSYEQFF,TGTGCCAGCAGCTTAATGGACGGAGCGGGAGGACCTCATAGCTATGAGCAGTTCTTC
TRBJ2-7,NA,NA,TRBV7-2,CASSLGSTEQYF,TGTGCCAGCAGCTTGGGCTCAACCGAGCAGTACTTC
TRBJ2-3,once,TRBD1,TRBV6-2/TRBV6-3,CASSSLAYSSGTDSTDTQYF,TGTGCCAGCAGTTCCCTCGCGTACTCTTCCGGGACAGATAGCACAGATACGCAGTATTTT
TRBJ2-3,NA,TRBD1,TRBV4-3,CASSYSGQGADTQYF,TGCGCCAGCAGCTATTCTGGACAGGGAGCAGATACGCAGTATTTT
TRBJ1-2,NA,TRBD1,TRBV29-1,CSVEDRDSSYGYTF,TGCAGCGTTGAAGATCGGGACAGTAGCTATGGCTACACCTTC
TRBJ2-5,once,TRBD2,TRBV7-3,CASSLGTSGETQYF,TGTGCCAGCAGCTTAGGGACTAGCGGGGAGACCCAGTACTTC
TRBJ1-1,NA,TRBD1,TRBV7-8,CASSHLYRTGPNTEAFF,TGTGCCAGCAGCCACCTCTACCGGACAGGGCCGAACACTGAAGCTTTCTTT
TRBJ1-1,NA,NA,TRBV29-1,CSVAITLNTEAFF,TGCAGCGTTGCTATAACCCTAAACACTGAAGCTTTCTTT
TRBJ2-2,few,TRBD2,TRBV7-9,CASSLGLAGARGGELFF,TGTGCCAGCAGCTTGGGCCTAGCGGGAGCTAGGGGCGGGGAGCTGTTTTTT
TRBJ1-4,NA,NA,TRBV5-1,CASSLGPIGAEEKLFF,TGCGCCAGCAGCTTGGGCCCGATAGGGGCAGAGGAAAAACTGTTTTTT
TRBJ1-1,NA,NA,TRBV3-1/TRBV3-2,CASSQAWQVNTEAFF,TGTGCCAGCAGCCAAGCATGGCAGGTGAACACTGAAGCTTTCTTT
TRBJ2-7,NA,NA,TRBV4-3,CASSRHPTIVGGIYEQYF,TGCGCCAGCAGCCGACACCCGACGATCGTGGGAGGAATCTACGAGCAGTACTTC
TRBJ2-2,NA,TRBD1,TRBV30,CAWSVLDRVATGELFF,TGTGCCTGGAGTGTACTGGACAGGGTGGCGACCGGGGAGCTGTTTTTT
TRBJ2-2,NA,TRBD2,TRBV10-3,CAISELGLAGSTGELFF,TGTGCCATCAGTGAGTTAGGACTAGCGGGATCGACCGGGGAGCTGTTTTTT
TRBJ2-1,NA,TRBD2,TRBV18,CASSPPSGRGYNEQFF,TGTGCCAGCTCACCACCAAGCGGGAGAGGCTACAATGAGCAGTTCTTC
TRBJ2-2,NA,TRBD2,TRBV2,CASSPTTSVHVAGELFF,TGTGCCAGCTCACCCACAACTAGCGTCCATGTAGCCGGGGAGCTGTTTTTT
TRBJ1-4,NA,NA,TRBV5-6,CASSSTGIGEKLFF,TGTGCCAGCAGCTCAACAGGGATTGGCGAAAAACTGTTTTTT
TRBJ2-1,NA,TRBD2,TRBV28,CASRYTSGGASEQFF,TGTGCCAGCAGGTATACTAGCGGGGGGGCCAGTGAGCAGTTCTTC
TRBJ1-1,NA,NA,TRBV7-9,CASSLKQGFTEAFF,TGTGCCAGCAGCCTTAAACAGGGATTCACTGAAGCTTTCTTT
TRBJ2-7,NA,TRBD1,TRBV18,CASSPGQGAYEQYF,TGTGCCAGCTCTCCGGGACAGGGGGCCTACGAGCAGTACTTC
TRBJ1-2,once,TRBD1,TRBV15,CATSRERQGTTGYTF,TGTGCCACCAGCAGAGAAAGACAGGGCACCACGGGCTACACCTTC
TRBJ2-1,NA,TRBD1,TRBV6-2/TRBV6-3,CASSSNRGGEQFF,TGTGCCAGCAGTTCCAACAGGGGCGGTGAGCAGTTCTTC
TRBJ1-2,once,TRBD1,TRBV6-4,CASSDPGGGANYGYTF,TGTGCCAGCAGTGACCCGGGAGGGGGCGCGAACTATGGCTACACCTTC
TRBJ2-5,NA,NA,TRBV4-3,CASSQELLASQETQYF,TGCGCCAGCAGCCAAGAATTGCTGGCTTCTCAAGAGACCCAGTACTTC
TRBJ2-5,few,TRBD1,TRBV7-9,CASSPRTGQQETQYF,TGTGCCAGCAGCCCCCGGACAGGGCAGCAAGAGACCCAGTACTTC
TRBJ2-7,NA,TRBD2,TRBV30,CAWSAPRTSGLYEQYF,TGTGCCTGGAGTGCACCACGGACTAGCGGACTCTACGAGCAGTACTTC
TRBJ2-7,NA,NA,TRBV7-8,CASSLSRSSEQYF,TGTGCCAGCAGCTTAAGCAGGTCGTCCGAGCAGTACTTC
TRBJ1-6,NA,NA,TRBV28,CASRTTTTRARHRSALLSLHF,TGTGCCAGCAGGACCACTACCACCAGGGCCAGACACCGTTCGGCCCTGTTGTCCCTCCACTTT
TRBJ2-7,NA,TRBD2,TRBV19,CASSIAGGPIYEQYF,TGTGCCAGTAGTATAGCGGGAGGGCCTATTTACGAGCAGTACTTC
TRBJ2-2,NA,NA,TRBV7-6,CASRLVSNTGELFF,TGTGCCAGCAGACTAGTTTCGAACACCGGGGAGCTGTTTTTT
TRBJ2-1,NA,TRBD2,TRBV10-3,CAIGASGDLTYNEQFF,TGTGCCATCGGGGCTAGCGGGGACCTTACCTACAATGAGCAGTTCTTC
TRBJ2-2,once,NA,TRBV6-6,CATLKRGTGELFF,TGTGCCACCCTTAAACGGGGGACCGGGGAGCTGTTTTTT
TRBJ1-3,NA,NA,TRBV6-1,CASSEVESPSGNTIYF,TGTGCCAGCAGTGAAGTGGAGAGTCCCTCTGGAAACACCATATATTTT
TRBJ2-1,NA,NA,TRBV18,CASSIGIRGVGNEQFF,TGTGCCAGCTCAATTGGGATCAGGGGGGTTGGCAATGAGCAGTTCTTC